Given below is one TCR beta chain in context. This clonotype showed up just a few times. Its recognized antigen is unknown. No base quality values were provided; no much bigger clone lies one nucleotide off. This sample was taken from a study of patients and donors after allogeneic stem cell transplantation (dated by TCRdb to 2018 to 2020). The library was prepared using RT-PCR. These reads were obtained on a NextSeq 550. TCRdb cleaned the public reads at Q25 with fastp, built clones with MiXCR and kept in-frame beta chains. When rows share a CDR3 protein, they turn into one entry using the most common DNA and genes. The sample table holds about a million distinct CDR3 sequences, of which under 20% were seen once. Together, the top ten hold approximately 5.9% of the sample. CDR1 SGDLS and CDR2 YYNGEE are derived from the germline V gene. The CDR3 has 16 amino acids, counting the end cysteine and phenylalanine. The retained sequence is limited to the CDR3, 48 bases, with the frame set at the first base. V lost 0 bases and J lost 6 bases; the stretch between them is 16 bases long.

The sample was blood, either unsorted or a sorted T cell fraction (not recorded which). The clonotype comes from a human donor who was either an allogeneic HSCT recipient or a stem cell or donor lymphocyte infusion donor (not recorded which). It is not recorded whose cells these are; they may come from a transplant donor. The rearrangement combines TRBV9 with TRBJ2-1; the D gene assignment is ambiguous. In nucleotides, the sequence is TGTGCCAGCAGCGTAGAGCCCTTAGCTTCGGGCAATGAGCAGTTCTTC. Its product reads: CASSVEPLASGNEQFF.